This TCR beta chain is from a study of T-cell reconstitution after alpha-beta-depleted transplantation in children. Preparation of the TCRbeta library involved a method that used unique molecular identifiers. One entry per CDR3 protein results from TCRdb running MiXCR on the PCR reads. The repertoire holds roughly 190,000 distinct CDR3 sequences, with about 14% as singletons. Many counts were recorded for this clonotype. The sequences come from PBMCs from the stem cell graft donor, collected from the stem cell graft. The TCR originated in a human donor who donated a stem cell graft to a child with acute lymphoblastic leukemia.

CDR3 sequence: CASSPHRGSNYGYTF. As DNA, the CDR3 is TGTGCCAGCAGCCCCCACAGGGGGTCGAACTATGGCTACACCTTC. The chain has TRBV7-8 and TRBJ1-2; TRBD1 matches at 8 bases. CDR1 SGHVS and CDR2 FQNEAQ come from the germline V gene. The J segment lost 2 bases and the V segment lost 5 bases, leaving 7 bases of the junction unmatched. The CDR3 is made up of 15 amino acids.